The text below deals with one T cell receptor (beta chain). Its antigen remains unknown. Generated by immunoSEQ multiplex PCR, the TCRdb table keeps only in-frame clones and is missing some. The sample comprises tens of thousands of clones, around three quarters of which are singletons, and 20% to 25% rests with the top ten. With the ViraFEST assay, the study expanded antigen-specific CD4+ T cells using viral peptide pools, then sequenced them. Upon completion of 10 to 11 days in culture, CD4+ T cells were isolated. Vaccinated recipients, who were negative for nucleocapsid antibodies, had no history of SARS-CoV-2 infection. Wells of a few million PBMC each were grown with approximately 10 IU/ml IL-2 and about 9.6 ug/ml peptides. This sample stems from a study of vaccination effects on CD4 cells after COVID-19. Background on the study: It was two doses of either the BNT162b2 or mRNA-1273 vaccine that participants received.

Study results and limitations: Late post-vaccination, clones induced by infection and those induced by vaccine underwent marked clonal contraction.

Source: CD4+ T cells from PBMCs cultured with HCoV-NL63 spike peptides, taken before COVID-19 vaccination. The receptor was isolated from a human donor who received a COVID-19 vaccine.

The CDR3 here is CASSSGTGFEAFF. The CDR3 nucleotides are TGTGCCAGCAGCTCCGGGACAGGGTTTGAAGCTTTCTTT. This chain links TRBV5-4 with TRBJ1-1; 9 nucleotides align to TRBD1. The germline V gene has CDR1 SGHNT and CDR2 YYREEE (reference sequence). J was trimmed by 7 bases and V by 3 bases; bases with no gene match: 4. The CDR3 is 13 residues long.